This TCR beta chain was sequenced for a study of blood T cell repertoires in COVID-19. Background on the study: Sources were T cells, B-cell-depleted T cells, or PBMCs; the material itself was cDNA or gDNA.

In this sample, this clone turned up once. Original handling: Estimation of nucleated cell counts relied on the amplification of reference gene primers. Clones were read by immunoSEQ multiplex PCR, and TCRdb kept only the in-frame ones, dropping some. That table gives V, J and clone size, and the DNA gave D and trimming. The table lists 120,000 to 150,000 clones, approximately 83% of them singletons. The Seattle patients, enrolled during active infection, were followed longitudinally. The sample was peripheral blood. This clonotype was sampled from a woman in her sixties or seventies with COVID-19, enrolled during active disease.

This CDR3 reads CASSFAQTEAFF. CDR3 sequence (DNA): TGTGCCAGCAGTTTTGCACAGACTGAAGCTTTCTTT. The rearrangement joins TRBV12-3 or TRBV12-4 to TRBJ1-1; D is undetermined. The CDR3 has 12 amino acids. Deletions cut 3 bases from V and 5 bases from J, with 7 bases between.